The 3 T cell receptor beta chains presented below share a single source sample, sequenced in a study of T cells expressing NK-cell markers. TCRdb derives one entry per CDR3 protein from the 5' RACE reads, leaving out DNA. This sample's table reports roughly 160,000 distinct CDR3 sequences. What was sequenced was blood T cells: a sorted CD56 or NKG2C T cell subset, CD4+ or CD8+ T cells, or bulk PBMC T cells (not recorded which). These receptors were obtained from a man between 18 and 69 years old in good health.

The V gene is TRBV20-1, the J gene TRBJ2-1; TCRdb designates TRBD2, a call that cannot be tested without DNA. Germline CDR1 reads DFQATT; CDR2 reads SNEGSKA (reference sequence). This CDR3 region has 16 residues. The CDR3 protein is CSARDLAGLNNNEQFF.

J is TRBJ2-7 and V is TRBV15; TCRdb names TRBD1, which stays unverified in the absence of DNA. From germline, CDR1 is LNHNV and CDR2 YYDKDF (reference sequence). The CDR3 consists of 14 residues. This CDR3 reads CATSKTATDYEQYF.

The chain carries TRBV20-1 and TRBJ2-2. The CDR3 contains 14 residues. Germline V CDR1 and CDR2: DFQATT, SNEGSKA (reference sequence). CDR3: CSAREDRFTGELFF.